These 15 T cell receptor beta chains share one sample of origin, sequenced in a study of identical twins. In TCRdb, the 5' RACE reads were re-called with MiXCR into one record per CDR3 protein. The sample has around 550,000 distinct CDR3 sequences; roughly 15% are singletons. The same sample was also studied in work on yellow fever vaccine responses in identical twins.

Source material: CD4+ T cells sorted from blood. The receptor set was obtained from a woman under 30 in good health.

This chain connects TRBV5-1 to TRBJ1-6; 8 bases line up with TRBD1. In germline, CDR1 is SGHRS, CDR2 YFSETQ. Trimming took 2 bases from V and 0 from J; bases not matched to a gene: 4. CDR3 size: 17 residues. CDR3 DNA sequence: TGCGCCAGCAGCTTAAGGACAGGGAGCTCCTATAATTCACCCCTCCACTTT. Translated, it gives CASSLRTGSSYNSPLHF.

This clonotype was seen only a few times. The rearrangement uses TRBV20-1 and TRBJ2-3; 9 bases fit TRBD2. V lost 1 base and J lost 4; bases outside the gene matches: 9. Germline CDR1 is DFQATT and CDR2 is SNEGSKA (reference sequence). The CDR3 consists of 16 residues. The CDR3 coding sequence is TGCAGTGCTAGAGGCGTGGGCGGGGGGGGCTCAGATACGCAGTATTTT. It translates to CSARGVGGGGSDTQYF.

The rearrangement links TRBV6-6 to TRBJ2-1; D ambiguous. V was trimmed by 4 bases and J by 4 bases, leaving 8 bases between them. There are 13 residues in the CDR3. In germline, CDR1 is MNHNY, CDR2 SVGAGI (reference sequence). CDR3 in amino acids: CASSLAQYNEQFF. The CDR3 DNA reads TGTGCCAGCAGTTTAGCCCAATACAATGAGCAGTTCTTC.

The J gene is TRBJ2-7, the V gene TRBV5-4, with 8 bases identical to TRBD1. V shed 2 bases and J 4 bases; nucleotides not matched to a gene: 14. Germline CDR1 SGHNT, CDR2 YYREEE (reference sequence). The CDR3 totals 17 residues. CDR3 sequence (DNA): TGTGCCAGCAGCTTCAGTTCTCCGGGACAGGCCCCTTACGAGCAGTACTTC. Residues: CASSFSSPGQAPYEQYF.

This clonotype was seen only a few times. The chain combines TRBV20-1 with TRBJ2-1; TRBD2 aligns across 14 bases. The CDR3 sequence is 16 residues long. After removal of 5 bases from V and 6 bases from J, the junction contained 9 bases not matched to a gene. The germline V gene has CDR1 DFQATT and CDR2 SNEGSKA (reference sequence). The CDR3 region has the DNA TGCAGTGCTTCGACTAGCGGGAGGGCCCCAACCAATGAGCAGTTCTTC. Translated, it gives CSASTSGRAPTNEQFF.

The V and J genes are TRBV12-3 or TRBV12-4 and TRBJ2-1; 13 bases are shared with TRBD2. The V segment lost 5 bases and the J segment 8 bases; nucleotides outside the gene matches: 6. This CDR3 comprises 15 residues. CDR3 coding DNA: TGTGCCAGCAGTAAGGGACTAGCGGGATGGGATGAGCAGTTCTTC. This codes for CASSKGLAGWDEQFF.

This chain connects TRBV10-3 to TRBJ1-5; the match to TRBD1 covers 9 bases. The trim removed 6 bases at V and 6 bases at J, leaving 6 bases unmatched. The CDR3 sequence is 14 residues long. In germline, CDR1 is ENHRY, CDR2 SYGVKD. In nucleotides, the CDR3 is TGTGCCATCAGAACGGGACAGGGAGGTCAGCCCCAGCATTTT. This gives the protein CAIRTGQGGQPQHF.

V gene TRBV6-4 combines with J gene TRBJ2-7; D remains unclear. The CDR3 has 15 amino acids. V was shortened by 1 base and J by 2 bases, with 12 bases between the two germline ends. Germline V gene data show CDR1 as MRHNA and CDR2 as SNTAGT. The CDR3 region has the DNA TGTGCCAGCAGTGACTTTAGGGTAAAGCCCTACGAGCAGTACGTC. Amino acids: CASSDFRVKPYEQYV.

This rearrangement joins TRBV10-3 to TRBJ2-1; TRBD2 matches 13 bases. The V gene end was trimmed by 2 bases and the J gene end by 6 bases; junction bases not matched to a gene: 4. Germline assignment: CDR1 ENHRY and CDR2 SYGVKD. The CDR3 loop spans 16 amino acids. The CDR3 DNA follows: TGTGCCATCAGTGAGAGACTAGCGGGGGGTCTCAATGAGCAGTTCTTC. Protein: CAISERLAGGLNEQFF.

In this sample, this clonotype turned up a few times. The J gene is TRBJ2-1, the V gene TRBV10-3; 10 bases are shared with TRBD2. Germline V CDR1 and CDR2: ENHRY, SYGVKD. The CDR3 length is 13 residues. The V and J ends lost 9 bases and 6 bases, in that order; junction bases with no gene match: 5. CDR3 protein: CAISSGSGNEQFF. The CDR3 DNA follows: TGTGCCATTTCTAGCGGGAGTGGCAATGAGCAGTTCTTC.

This clonotype was seen a few times. J is TRBJ2-4 and V is TRBV20-1, with 12 bases matching TRBD1. There are 16 residues in the CDR3. Trimming removed 5 bases from V and 5 bases from J; junction bases left unmatched: 10. Germline CDR1 and CDR2: DFQATT and SNEGSKA (reference sequence). The CDR3 nucleotides read TGCAGTGCTCCAGAGGGGGACAGGGGGCTAGAAAACATTCAGTACTTC. Protein sequence: CSAPEGDRGLENIQYF.

This clonotype was counted ten times or more. The V and J genes are TRBV5-1 and TRBJ2-4; no reliable D call. The germline V gene encodes CDR1 SGHRS and CDR2 YFSETQ. There are 13 residues in the CDR3. Trimming removed 0 bases at V and 7 bases at J, with 8 bases between. For the CDR3, the DNA is TGCGCCAGCAGCTTGGAAGGCAGCAACATTCAGTACTTC. Translating it yields CASSLEGSNIQYF.

This clonotype was recorded a few times. The rearrangement links TRBV12-3 or TRBV12-4 to TRBJ2-5, with D unresolved. V lost 4 bases, J lost 2 bases, and 11 bases lay in between. This CDR3 is 14 amino acids long. DNA for the CDR3: TGTGCCAGCAGTTCCACTCAGGCTCAAGAGACCCAGTACTTC. Its protein product is CASSSTQAQETQYF.

This clonotype was counted between two and nine times. The chain is built from TRBV6-1 and TRBJ2-5; D is tentatively TRBD1 or TRBD2 (5 bases each). Trimming removed 7 bases from V and 4 bases from J, with 22 bases in between. Germline CDR1 is MNHNS and CDR2 is SASEGT. CDR3 size: 16 residues. This chain's CDR3 is CASKLYIAYGAETQYF. The CDR3 DNA reads TGTGCCAGCAAACTGTACATTGCCTACGGGGCAGAGACCCAGTACTTC.

The chain carries TRBV11-2 and TRBJ1-1; no clear D. The CDR3 consists of 14 residues. V was pared by 4 bases and J by 0 bases, with 9 bases between. Germline V gene lookup returns CDR1 SGHAT and CDR2 FQNNGV. CDR3 in amino acids: CASSYREMNTEAFF. CDR3 DNA sequence: TGTGCCAGCAGCTATCGGGAAATGAACACTGAAGCTTTCTTT.